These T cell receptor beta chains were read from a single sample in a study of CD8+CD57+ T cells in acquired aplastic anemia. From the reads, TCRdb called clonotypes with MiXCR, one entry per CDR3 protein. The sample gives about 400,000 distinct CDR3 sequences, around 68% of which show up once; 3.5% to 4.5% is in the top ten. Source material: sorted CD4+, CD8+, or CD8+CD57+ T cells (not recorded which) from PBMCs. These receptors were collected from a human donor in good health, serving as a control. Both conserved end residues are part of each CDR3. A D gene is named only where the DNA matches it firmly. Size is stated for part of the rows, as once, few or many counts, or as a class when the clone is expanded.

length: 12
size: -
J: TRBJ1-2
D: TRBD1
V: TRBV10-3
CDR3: CAIRTQGNGYTF
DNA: TGTGCCATCAGGACACAGGGGAATGGCTACACCTTC

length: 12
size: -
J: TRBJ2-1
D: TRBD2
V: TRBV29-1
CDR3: CSGTSGRGEQFF
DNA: TGCAGTGGGACTAGCGGGAGGGGTGAGCAGTTCTTC

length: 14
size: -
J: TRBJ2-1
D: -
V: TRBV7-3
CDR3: CASSLTGPADEQFF
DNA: TGTGCCAGCAGCTTAACAGGACCGGCGGATGAGCAGTTCTTC

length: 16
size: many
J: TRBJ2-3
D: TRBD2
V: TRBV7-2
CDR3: CASSSGLAGGTDTQYF
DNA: TGTGCCAGCAGCTCGGGACTAGCGGGGGGCACAGATACGCAGTATTTT

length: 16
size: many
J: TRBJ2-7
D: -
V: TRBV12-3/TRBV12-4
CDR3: CASSPSIGGSSYEQYF
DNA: TGTGCCAGCAGTCCTAGCATAGGGGGGTCCTCCTACGAGCAGTACTTC

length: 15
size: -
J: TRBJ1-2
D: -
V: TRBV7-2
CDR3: CASGLGQVLNYGYTF
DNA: TGTGCCAGCGGCTTAGGCCAAGTTCTCAACTATGGCTACACCTTC

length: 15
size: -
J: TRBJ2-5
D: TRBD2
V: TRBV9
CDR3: CASTLAGGFQETQYF
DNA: TGTGCCAGCACCTTAGCGGGAGGTTTTCAAGAGACCCAGTACTTC

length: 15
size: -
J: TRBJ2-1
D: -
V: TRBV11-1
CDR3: CASSLVAAENNEQFF
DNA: TGTGCCAGCAGCTTGGTAGCAGCGGAGAACAATGAGCAGTTCTTC

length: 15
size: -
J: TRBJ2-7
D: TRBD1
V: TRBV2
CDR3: CASSDGGTGIYEQYF
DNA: TGTGCCAGCAGTGATGGCGGGACAGGGATCTACGAGCAGTACTTC

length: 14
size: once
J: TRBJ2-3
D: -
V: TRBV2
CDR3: CATAPHEYNDTQYF
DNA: TGTGCCACCGCACCCCACGAGTACAATGATACGCAGTATTTT

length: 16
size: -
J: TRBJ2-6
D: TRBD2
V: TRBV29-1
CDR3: CSASGRGGTGANVLTF
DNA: TGCAGCGCGTCGGGGCGGGGAGGGACTGGGGCAAACGTCCTTACATTC

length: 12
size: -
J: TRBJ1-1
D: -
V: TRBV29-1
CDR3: CSVSGRGTEAFF
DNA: TGCAGCGTATCAGGGCGGGGAACTGAAGCTTTCTTT

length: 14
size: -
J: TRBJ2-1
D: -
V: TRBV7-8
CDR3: CAGDRFRRGQWNPF
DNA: TGTGCCGGAGACAGGTTCCGTCGGGGGCAGTGGAACCCATTC

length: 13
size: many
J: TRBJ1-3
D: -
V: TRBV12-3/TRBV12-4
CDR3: CASRGNSGNAIYF
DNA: TGTGCCAGCAGAGGGAACTCTGGAAACGCCATATATTTT

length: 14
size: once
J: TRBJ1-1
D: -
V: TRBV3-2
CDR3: CGSSQPRWGGKAFF
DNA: TGTGGCAGCAGCCAACCCCGTTGGGGAGGGAAGGCTTTCTTT

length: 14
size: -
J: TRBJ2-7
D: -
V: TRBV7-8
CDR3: CASSVVGQGSGNTF
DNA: -

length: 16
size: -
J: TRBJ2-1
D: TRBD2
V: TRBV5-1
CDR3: CASSPTSGGGYNEQFF
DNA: TGCGCCAGCAGCCCCACTAGCGGGGGGGGATACAATGAGCAGTTCTTC

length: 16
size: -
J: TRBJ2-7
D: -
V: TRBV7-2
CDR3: CASSVNGDGRRYEQYF
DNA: TGTGCCAGCAGCGTAAACGGGGACGGGCGCCGATACGAGCAGTACTTC

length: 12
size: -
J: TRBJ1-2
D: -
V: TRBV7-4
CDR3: CASTYAGLGYTF
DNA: TGTGCCAGCACCTATGCCGGGCTTGGCTACACCTTC

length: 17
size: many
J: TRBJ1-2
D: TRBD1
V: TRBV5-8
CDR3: CASSLETGRGENYGYTF
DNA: TGTGCCAGCAGCTTGGAAACAGGCAGGGGGGAGAACTATGGCTACACCTTC

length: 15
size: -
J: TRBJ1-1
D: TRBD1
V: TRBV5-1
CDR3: CASGFTGGRATEAFF
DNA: TGCGCCAGCGGCTTTACAGGGGGCAGGGCCACTGAAGCTTTCTTT

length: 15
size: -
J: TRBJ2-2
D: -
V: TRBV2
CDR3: CASSEQASNTGELFF
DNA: TGTGCCAGCAGTGAACAGGCTTCGAACACCGGGGAGCTGTTTTTT

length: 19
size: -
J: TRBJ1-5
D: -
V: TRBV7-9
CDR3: CASSLIENTEAVFDQPQHF
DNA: TGTGCCAGCAGCTTAATCGAGAACACTGAAGCAGTCTTTGATCAGCCCCAGCATTTT

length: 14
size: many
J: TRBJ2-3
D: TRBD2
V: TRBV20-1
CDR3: CSARVAGATDTQYF
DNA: TGCAGTGCTAGAGTAGCGGGGGCTACAGATACGCAGTATTTT

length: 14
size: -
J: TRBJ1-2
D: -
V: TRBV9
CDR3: CASSVSARVEVEPF
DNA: TGTGCCAGCAGCGTCTCGGCTCGCGTGGAAGTTGAGCCCTTC

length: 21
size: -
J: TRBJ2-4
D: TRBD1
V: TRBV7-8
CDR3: CASSQDRVKTGGASPKNIQYF
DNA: TGTGCCAGCAGCCAAGATCGGGTTAAAACAGGGGGCGCGAGTCCCAAAAACATTCAGTACTTC

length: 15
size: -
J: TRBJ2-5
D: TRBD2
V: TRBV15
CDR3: CASSQPSGGRSPQYF
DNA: TGTGCCAGCAGCCAACCTAGCGGGGGGCGCTCTCCCCAGTACTTT

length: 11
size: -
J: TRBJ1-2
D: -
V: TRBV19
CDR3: CASSSMEGYTF
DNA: TGTGCCAGTAGTTCGATGGAGGGCTACACCTTC